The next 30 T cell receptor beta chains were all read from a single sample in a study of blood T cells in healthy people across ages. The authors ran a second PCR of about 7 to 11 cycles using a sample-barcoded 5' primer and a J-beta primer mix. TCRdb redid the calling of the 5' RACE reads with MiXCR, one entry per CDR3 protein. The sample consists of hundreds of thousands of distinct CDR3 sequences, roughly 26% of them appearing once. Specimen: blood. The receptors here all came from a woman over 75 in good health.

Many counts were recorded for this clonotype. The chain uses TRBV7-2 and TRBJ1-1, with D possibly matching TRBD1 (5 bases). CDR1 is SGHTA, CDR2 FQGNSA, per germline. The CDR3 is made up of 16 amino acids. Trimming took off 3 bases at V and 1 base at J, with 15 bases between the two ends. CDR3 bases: TGTGCCAGCAGCTTCGCTCCGGGACGGAGGAACACTGAAGCTTTCTTT. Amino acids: CASSFAPGRRNTEAFF.

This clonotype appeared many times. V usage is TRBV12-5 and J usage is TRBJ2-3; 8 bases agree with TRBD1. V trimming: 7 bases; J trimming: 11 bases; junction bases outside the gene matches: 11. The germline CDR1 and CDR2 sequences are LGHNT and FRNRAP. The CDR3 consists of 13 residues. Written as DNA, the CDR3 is TGTGCTAGTGCCCTGACAGGGGATTCCCGGCAGTATTTT. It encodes CASALTGDSRQYF.

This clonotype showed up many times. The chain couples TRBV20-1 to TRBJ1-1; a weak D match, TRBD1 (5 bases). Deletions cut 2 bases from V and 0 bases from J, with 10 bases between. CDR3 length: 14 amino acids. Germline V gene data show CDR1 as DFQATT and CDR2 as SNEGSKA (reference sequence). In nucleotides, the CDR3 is TGCAGTGCTAGAAAGGAGGGACTGAACACTGAAGCTTTCTTT. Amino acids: CSARKEGLNTEAFF.

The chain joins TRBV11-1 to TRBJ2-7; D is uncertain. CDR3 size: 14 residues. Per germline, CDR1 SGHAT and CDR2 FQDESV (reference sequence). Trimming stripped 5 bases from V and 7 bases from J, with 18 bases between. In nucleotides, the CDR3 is TGTGCCAGCAGCCCCATGGGGAACGCTGTGGAGCAGTACTTC. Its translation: CASSPMGNAVEQYF. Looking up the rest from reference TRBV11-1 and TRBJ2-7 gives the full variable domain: EAEVAQSPRYKITEKSQAVAFWCDPISGHATLYWYRQILGQGPELLVQFQDESVVDDSQLPKDRFSAERLKGVDSTLKIQPAELGDSAMYLCASSPMGNAVEQYFGPGTRLTVT.

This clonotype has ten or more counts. CDR3 in DNA: TGTGCCAGCAGTCCTGGACAGGGGAATTCACCCCTCCACTTT. Translating gives CASSPGQGNSPLHF. The chain recombines TRBV18 with TRBJ1-6, with 9 bases that match TRBD1. CDR1 KGHSH and CDR2 LQKENI come from the germline V gene. The CDR3 loop spans 14 amino acids. Losses at the gene ends were 8 bases for V and 7 bases for J; bases not matched to a gene: 6.

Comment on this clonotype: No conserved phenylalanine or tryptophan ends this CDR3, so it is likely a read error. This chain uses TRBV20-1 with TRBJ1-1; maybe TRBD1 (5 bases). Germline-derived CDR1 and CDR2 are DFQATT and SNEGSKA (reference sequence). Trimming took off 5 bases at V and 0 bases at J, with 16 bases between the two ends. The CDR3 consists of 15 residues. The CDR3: CSAPPGGGVNTEAFC. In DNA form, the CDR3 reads TGCAGTGCTCCCCCTGGGGGGGGGGTGAACACTGAAGCTTTCTGT.

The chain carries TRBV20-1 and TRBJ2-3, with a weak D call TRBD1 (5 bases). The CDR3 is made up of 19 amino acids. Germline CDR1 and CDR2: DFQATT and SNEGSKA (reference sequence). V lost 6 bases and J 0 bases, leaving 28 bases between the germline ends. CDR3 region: CSAAPRGHGPGLSTDTQYF. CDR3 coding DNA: TGCAGTGCCGCTCCAAGGGGCCACGGGCCAGGGCTTAGCACAGATACGCAGTATTTT.

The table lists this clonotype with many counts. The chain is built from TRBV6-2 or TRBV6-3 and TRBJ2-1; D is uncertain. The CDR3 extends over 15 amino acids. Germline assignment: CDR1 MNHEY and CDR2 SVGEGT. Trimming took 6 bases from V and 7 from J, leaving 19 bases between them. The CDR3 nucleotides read TGTGCCAGCAGGCCTCTTAGGACCATAGGGAATGAGCAGTTCTTC. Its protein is CASRPLRTIGNEQFF.

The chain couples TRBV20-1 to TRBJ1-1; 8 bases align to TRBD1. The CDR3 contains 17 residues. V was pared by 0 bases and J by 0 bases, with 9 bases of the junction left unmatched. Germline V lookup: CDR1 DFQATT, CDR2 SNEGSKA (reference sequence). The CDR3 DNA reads TGCAGTGCTAGAGATCTGGGACAGGAGGTTTTGAACACTGAAGCTTTCTTT. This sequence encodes CSARDLGQEVLNTEAFF.

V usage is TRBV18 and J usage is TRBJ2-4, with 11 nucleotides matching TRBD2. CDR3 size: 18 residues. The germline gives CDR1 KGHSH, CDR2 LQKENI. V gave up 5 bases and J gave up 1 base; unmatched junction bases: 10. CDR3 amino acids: CASSLGLAGPLAKNIQYF. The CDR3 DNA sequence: TGTGCCAGCTCATTAGGACTAGCGGGTCCCCTGGCCAAAAACATTCAGTACTTC.

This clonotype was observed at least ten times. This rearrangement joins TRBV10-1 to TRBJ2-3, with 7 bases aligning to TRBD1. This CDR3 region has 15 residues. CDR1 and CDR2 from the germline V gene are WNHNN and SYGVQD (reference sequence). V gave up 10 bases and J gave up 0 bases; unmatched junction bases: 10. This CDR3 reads CATLETRGSTDTQYF. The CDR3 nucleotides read TGCGCCACCCTGGAGACCAGGGGGAGCACAGATACGCAGTATTTT.

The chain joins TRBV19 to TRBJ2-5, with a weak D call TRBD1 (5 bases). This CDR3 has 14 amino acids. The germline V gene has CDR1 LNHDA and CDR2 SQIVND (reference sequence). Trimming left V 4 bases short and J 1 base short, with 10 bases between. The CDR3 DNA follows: TGTGCCAGTAGTACGAGACAGCCCCAAGAGACCCAGTACTTC. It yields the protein CASSTRQPQETQYF.

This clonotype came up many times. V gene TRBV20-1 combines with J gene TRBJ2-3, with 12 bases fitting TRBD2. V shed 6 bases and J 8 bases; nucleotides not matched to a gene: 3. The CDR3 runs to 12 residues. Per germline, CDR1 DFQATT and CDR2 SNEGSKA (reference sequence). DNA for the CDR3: TGCAGTGCAAGGACTAGCGGGGTTACGCAGTATTTT. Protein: CSARTSGVTQYF.

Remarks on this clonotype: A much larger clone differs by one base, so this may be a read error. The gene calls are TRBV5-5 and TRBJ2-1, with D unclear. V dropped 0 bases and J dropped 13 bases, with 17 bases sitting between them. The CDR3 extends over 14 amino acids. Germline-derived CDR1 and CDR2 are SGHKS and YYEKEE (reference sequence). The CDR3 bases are TGTGCCAGCAGCTTGGTCTATAAAGGAGAGACCCAGTTCTTC. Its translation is CASSLVYKGETQFF.

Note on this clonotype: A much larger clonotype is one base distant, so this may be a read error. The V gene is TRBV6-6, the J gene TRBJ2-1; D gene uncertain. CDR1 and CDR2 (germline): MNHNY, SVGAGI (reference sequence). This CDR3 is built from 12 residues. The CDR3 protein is CASSSVIGERFF. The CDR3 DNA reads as TGTGCCAGCAGTTCCGTAATTGGTGAGCGGTTCTTC.

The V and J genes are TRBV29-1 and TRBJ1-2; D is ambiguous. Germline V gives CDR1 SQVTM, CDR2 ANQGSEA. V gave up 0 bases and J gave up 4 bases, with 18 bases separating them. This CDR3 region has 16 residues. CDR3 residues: CSVEDLERAGIYGYTF. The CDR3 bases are TGCAGCGTTGAAGATCTTGAGCGGGCGGGGATCTATGGCTACACCTTC.

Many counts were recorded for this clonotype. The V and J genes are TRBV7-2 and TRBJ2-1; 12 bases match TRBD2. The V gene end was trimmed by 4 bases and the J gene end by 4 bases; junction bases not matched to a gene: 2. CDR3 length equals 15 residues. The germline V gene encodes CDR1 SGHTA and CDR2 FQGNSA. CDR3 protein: CASSWTSGEYNEQFF. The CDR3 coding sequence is TGTGCCAGCAGCTGGACTAGCGGGGAATACAATGAGCAGTTCTTC.

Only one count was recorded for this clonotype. The CDR3 nucleotides are TGTGCCAGCAGTGAAGTGAGGGACTCCCTCTATTTT. Translation: CASSEVRDSLYF. The chain joins TRBV2 to TRBJ2-3; D perhaps matches TRBD2 (6 bases). Germline V gene data show CDR1 as SNHLY and CDR2 as FYNNEI. V dropped 1 base and J dropped 15 bases, with 14 bases sitting between them. This CDR3 has 12 amino acids. Full variable domain (outside the CDR3, taken from reference TRBV2 and TRBJ2-3): EPEVTQTPSHQVTQMGQEVILRCVPISNHLYFYWYRQILGQKVEFLVSFYNNEISEKSEIFDDQFSVERPDGSNFTLKIRSTKLEDSAMYFCASSEVRDSLYFGPGTRLTVL.

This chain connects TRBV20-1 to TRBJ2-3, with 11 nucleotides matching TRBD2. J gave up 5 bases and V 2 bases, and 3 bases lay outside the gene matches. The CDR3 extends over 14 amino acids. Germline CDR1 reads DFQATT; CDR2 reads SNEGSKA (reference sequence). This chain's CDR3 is CSARPTSGGDTQYF. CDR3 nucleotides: TGCAGTGCTAGACCTACTAGCGGGGGAGATACGCAGTATTTT.

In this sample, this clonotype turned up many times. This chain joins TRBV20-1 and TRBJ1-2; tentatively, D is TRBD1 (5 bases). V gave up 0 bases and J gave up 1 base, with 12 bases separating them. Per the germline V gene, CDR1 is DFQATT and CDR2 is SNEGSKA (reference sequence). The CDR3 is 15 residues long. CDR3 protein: CSARDLSGHNYGYTF. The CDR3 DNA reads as TGCAGTGCTAGAGATCTGAGCGGACATAACTATGGCTACACCTTC.

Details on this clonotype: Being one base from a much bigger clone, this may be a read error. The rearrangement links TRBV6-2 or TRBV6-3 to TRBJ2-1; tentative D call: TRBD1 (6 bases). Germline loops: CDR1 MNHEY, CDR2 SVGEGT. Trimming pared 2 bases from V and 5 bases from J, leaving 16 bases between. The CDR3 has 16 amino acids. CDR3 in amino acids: CASSYARGEWDNEQFF. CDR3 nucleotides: TGTGCCAGCAGTTACGCCAGGGGAGAGTGGGACAATGAGCAGTTCTTC.

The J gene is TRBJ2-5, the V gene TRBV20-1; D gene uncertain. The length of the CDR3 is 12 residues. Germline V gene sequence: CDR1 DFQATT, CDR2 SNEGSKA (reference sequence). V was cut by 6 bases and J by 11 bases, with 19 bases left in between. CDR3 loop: CSAEGSRPQQYF. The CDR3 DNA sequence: TGCAGTGCCGAAGGTTCAAGGCCTCAGCAGTACTTC.

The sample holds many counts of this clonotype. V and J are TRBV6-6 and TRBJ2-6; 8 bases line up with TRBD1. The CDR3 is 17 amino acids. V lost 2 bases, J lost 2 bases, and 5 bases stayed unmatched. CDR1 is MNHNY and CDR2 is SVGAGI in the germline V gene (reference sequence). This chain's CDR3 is CASSYLGTGTGANVLTF. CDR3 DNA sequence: TGTGCCAGCAGTTACCTCGGGACAGGTACTGGGGCCAACGTCCTGACTTTC.

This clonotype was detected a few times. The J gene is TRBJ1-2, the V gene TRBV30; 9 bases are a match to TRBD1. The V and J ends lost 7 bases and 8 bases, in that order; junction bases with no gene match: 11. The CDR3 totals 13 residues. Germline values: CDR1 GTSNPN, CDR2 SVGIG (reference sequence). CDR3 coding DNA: TGTGCCTATTCCTACAGGGGGCGGGGAGGCTACACCTTC. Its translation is CAYSYRGRGGYTF.

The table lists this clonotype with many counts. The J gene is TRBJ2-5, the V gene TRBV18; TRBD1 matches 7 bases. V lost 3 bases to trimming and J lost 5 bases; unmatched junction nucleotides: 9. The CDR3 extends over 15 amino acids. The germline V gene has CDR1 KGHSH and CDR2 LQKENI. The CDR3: CASSPRQGLTETQYF. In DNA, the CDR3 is TGTGCCAGCTCACCGCGACAGGGTCTAACGGAGACCCAGTACTTC.

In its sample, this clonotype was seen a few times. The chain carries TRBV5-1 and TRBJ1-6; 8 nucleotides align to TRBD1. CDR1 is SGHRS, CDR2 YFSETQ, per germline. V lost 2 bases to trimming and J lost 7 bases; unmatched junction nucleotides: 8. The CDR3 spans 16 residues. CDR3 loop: CASSLAQGARNSPLHF. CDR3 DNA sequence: TGCGCCAGCAGCTTAGCCCAGGGGGCGCGGAATTCACCCCTCCACTTT.

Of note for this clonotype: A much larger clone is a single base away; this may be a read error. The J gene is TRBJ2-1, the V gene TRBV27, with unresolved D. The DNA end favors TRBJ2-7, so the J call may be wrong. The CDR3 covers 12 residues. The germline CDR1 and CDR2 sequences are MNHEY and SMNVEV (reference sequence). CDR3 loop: CASCAMSFEQYF. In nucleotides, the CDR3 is TGTGCCAGCTGCGCGATGAGCTTTGAGCAGTACTTC.

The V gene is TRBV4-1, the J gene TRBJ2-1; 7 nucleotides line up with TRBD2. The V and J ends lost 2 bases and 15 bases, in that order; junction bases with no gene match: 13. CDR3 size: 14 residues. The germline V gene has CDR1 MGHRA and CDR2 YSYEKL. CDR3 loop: CASSQPRVGLTMFF. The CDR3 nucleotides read TGCGCCAGCAGCCAACCGAGGGTGGGACTAACCATGTTCTTC.

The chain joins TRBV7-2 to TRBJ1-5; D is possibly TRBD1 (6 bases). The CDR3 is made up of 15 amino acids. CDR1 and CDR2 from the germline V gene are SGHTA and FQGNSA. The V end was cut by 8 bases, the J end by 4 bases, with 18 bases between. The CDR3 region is CASGIGGAGNQPQHF. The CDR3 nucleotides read TGTGCCAGCGGAATAGGGGGGGCTGGAAATCAGCCCCAGCATTTT. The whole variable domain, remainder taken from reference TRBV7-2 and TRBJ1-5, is GAGVSQSPSNKVTEKGKDVELRCDPISGHTALYWYRQSLGQGLEFLIYFQGNSAPDKSGLPSDRFSAERTGGSVSTLTIQRTQQEDSAVYLCASGIGGAGNQPQHFGDGTRLSIL.

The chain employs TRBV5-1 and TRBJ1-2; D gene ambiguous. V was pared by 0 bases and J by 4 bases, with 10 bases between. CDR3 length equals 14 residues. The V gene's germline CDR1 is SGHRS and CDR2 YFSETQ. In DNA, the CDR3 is TGCGCCAGCAGCTTGGAGGAACTGGGCTATGGCTACACCTTC. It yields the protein CASSLEELGYGYTF.